These 23 T cell receptor beta chains were sequenced from one sample in a study of cytomegalovirus exposure and HLA in healthy donors. PCR was performed using 60 Vbeta and 13 Jbeta primers. Repertoires were generated with immunoSEQ multiplex PCR, while TCRdb's copy carries only in-frame clones and drops some. The table lists approximately 220,000 clones, 60% to 80% of them singletons. Specimen: PBMCs. These receptors were collected from a male donor in good health and CMV-seronegative.

This chain connects TRBV11-2 to TRBJ1-1; 8 bases align to TRBD1. Per the germline V gene, CDR1 is SGHAT and CDR2 is FQNNGV. The CDR3 spans 17 residues. Unmatched junction bases numbered 13, after V lost 5 bases and J lost 2 bases. This chain's CDR3 is CASSPLRQGKGNTEAFF. The CDR3 coding sequence is TGTGCCAGCAGCCCTCTTAGACAGGGGAAAGGAAACACTGAAGCTTTCTTT.

Notes on this clone: One end of the junction varies from germline; a read error may be responsible. CDR3 bases: TGTTCCAGCAGCCAACCCCTAGCGGGGTTAGAAGAGACCCAGTACTTC. It codes for CSSSQPLAGLEETQYF. The gene calls are TRBV7-9 and TRBJ2-5, with 9 bases matching TRBD2. Germline V CDR1 and CDR2: SEHNR, FQNEAQ (reference sequence). The CDR3 covers 16 residues.

The chain employs TRBV5-1 and TRBJ2-3; weak D call: TRBD1 (6 bases). From germline, CDR1 is SGHRS and CDR2 YFSETQ. V shed 1 base and J shed 1 base, with 13 bases lying between them. There are 16 residues in the CDR3. The CDR3 is CASSLPRTVRTDTQYF. CDR3 nucleotide sequence: TGCGCCAGCAGCTTGCCTCGGACAGTCCGCACAGATACGCAGTATTTT.

This clone was detected once. The J gene is TRBJ2-7, the V gene TRBV13; TRBD2 aligns across 14 bases. Germline trimming cut 5 bases from V and 7 bases from J; bases unmatched to any gene: 7. The CDR3 consists of 15 residues. Germline V gives CDR1 PRHDT, CDR2 FYEKMQ (reference sequence). The CDR3 region has the DNA TGTGCCAGCAGCCCAATGACTAGCGGGAGGGTGGAGCAGTACTTC. Translated: CASSPMTSGRVEQYF.

This chain links TRBV18 with TRBJ2-5; 9 bases align to TRBD1. Trimming cost V 4 bases and J 5 bases; bases outside gene matches: 14. This CDR3 has 17 amino acids. Germline values: CDR1 KGHSH, CDR2 LQKENI. In DNA, the CDR3 is TGTGCCAGCTCACTCCAATTTTGGGACAGGGCAAGGGAGACCCAGTACTTC. Amino acids: CASSLQFWDRARETQYF.

The chain recombines TRBV13 with TRBJ1-5; TRBD1 agrees at 8 bases. The V gene end was trimmed by 5 bases and the J gene end by 0 bases; junction bases not matched to a gene: 6. CDR3 size: 16 residues. Germline lookup yields CDR1 PRHDT and CDR2 FYEKMQ (reference sequence). CDR3 region: CASSTGGIYSNQPQHF. As DNA, the CDR3 is TGTGCCAGCAGCACAGGGGGGATTTATAGCAATCAGCCCCAGCATTTT.

The V and J genes are TRBV6-6 and TRBJ1-2, with 7 bases matching TRBD1. The V gene's germline CDR1 is MNHNY and CDR2 SVGAGI (reference sequence). The V segment lost 5 bases and the J segment 0 bases; nucleotides outside the gene matches: 0. The CDR3 is 13 amino acids. The CDR3 coding sequence is TGTGCCAGCAGTCAGGGGGCTAACTATGGCTACACCTTC. It is translated as CASSQGANYGYTF.

J is TRBJ2-6 and V is TRBV4-3; D is perhaps TRBD1 (6 bases). Germline loops: CDR1 LGHNA, CDR2 YSLEER. Trimming shortened V by 4 bases and J by 0 bases, and 10 bases separated the two germline ends. The CDR3 loop spans 16 amino acids. CDR3 sequence (DNA): TGCGCCAGCAGCCCAGGGGAGAACTCTGGGGCCAACGTCCTGACTTTC. Translation gives CASSPGENSGANVLTF.

The rearrangement links TRBV19 to TRBJ1-2; D gene ambiguous. The CDR3 consists of 14 residues. Germline CDR1 LNHDA, CDR2 SQIVND (reference sequence). Trimming left V 1 base short and J 0 bases short, with 6 bases between. The CDR3 bases are TGTGCCAGTAGTATAGTGTCGGCTAACTATGGCTACACCTTC. The encoded protein is CASSIVSANYGYTF.

The chain links TRBV6-5 to TRBJ2-3; TRBD1 matches 9 bases. Germline CDR1 and CDR2: MNHEY and SVGAGI. The J segment lost 2 bases and the V segment lost 6 bases, leaving 6 bases of the junction unmatched. The CDR3 is 15 amino acids. CDR3 region: CASRPGTGFTDTQYF. CDR3 sequence (DNA): TGTGCCAGCAGACCCGGGACAGGGTTCACAGATACGCAGTATTTT.

This chain links TRBV30 with TRBJ2-2, with D perhaps TRBD2 (6 bases). V shed 1 base and J shed 6 bases, with 6 bases lying between them. Germline V gene lookup returns CDR1 GTSNPN and CDR2 SVGIG (reference sequence). The CDR3 consists of 12 residues. The CDR3 sequence is CAWSAGAGELFF. The CDR3 nucleotides are TGTGCCTGGAGTGCGGGAGCCGGGGAGCTGTTTTTT.

A few counts support this clone. The rearrangement joins TRBV2 to TRBJ1-1, with 7 bases that match TRBD1. Germline V CDR1 and CDR2: SNHLY, FYNNEI. There are 11 residues in the CDR3. V gave up 3 bases and J gave up 12 bases; unmatched junction bases: 4. For the CDR3, the DNA is TGTGCCAGCAGTGATACAGGGGCTCCTTTCTTT. Translation: CASSDTGAPFF.

This chain links TRBV25-1 with TRBJ1-3; 7 bases match TRBD1. The CDR3 runs to 12 residues. Germline CDR1 and CDR2: MGHDK and SYGVNS. The V gene end was trimmed by 5 bases and the J gene end by 9 bases; junction bases not matched to a gene: 4. The DNA of the CDR3 is TGTGCCAGCAGTCTCCAGGGGGGCACCATATATTTT. The encoded protein is CASSLQGGTIYF.

This sequence joins TRBV4-2 and TRBJ2-7; weak D call: TRBD1 (5 bases). The CDR3 length is 14 residues. V shed 0 bases and J shed 3 bases, with 9 bases lying between them. Germline-derived CDR1 and CDR2 are LGHNA and YNFKEQ. CDR3 in DNA: TGTGCCAGCAGCCAAGAAGACAGCTACTACGAGCAGTACTTC. This translates into CASSQEDSYYEQYF.

The chain joins TRBV28 to TRBJ2-1, with D perhaps matching TRBD2 (5 bases). V lost 4 bases, J lost 8 bases, and 9 bases lay in between. Germline CDR1 and CDR2: MDHEN and SYDVKM. The CDR3 has 12 amino acids. The CDR3 loop reads CASSYLAYEQFF. In nucleotides, the CDR3 is TGTGCCAGCAGTTATCTAGCCTATGAGCAGTTCTTC.

This clone was found a few times. J is TRBJ2-7 and V is TRBV7-2; 9 bases map to TRBD2. CDR1 is SGHTA and CDR2 is FQGNSA in the germline V gene. This CDR3 contains 16 residues. The ends lost 4 bases at V and 2 bases at J; junction bases unmatched: 9. The CDR3 protein is CASSSDRTSVTYEQYF. DNA for the CDR3: TGTGCCAGCAGCTCGGACAGGACTAGCGTCACCTACGAGCAGTACTTC.

The chain is built from TRBV19 and TRBJ2-5; 9 bases align to TRBD2. The CDR3 length is 15 residues. Germline V gene data show CDR1 as LNHDA and CDR2 as SQIVND (reference sequence). Trimming at V came to 3 bases and at J to 0 bases, leaving 2 bases not matched to a gene. CDR3 residues: CASSIAGGNQETQYF. The CDR3 bases are TGTGCCAGTAGTATCGCGGGGGGGAACCAAGAGACCCAGTACTTC.

V is TRBV7-2 and J is TRBJ2-5; 10 bases fit TRBD2. Germline V gives CDR1 SGHTA, CDR2 FQGNSA. The CDR3 is 13 amino acids. V lost 4 bases to trimming and J lost 13 bases; unmatched junction nucleotides: 9. The CDR3 is CASSSLEREGRYF. The CDR3 bases are TGTGCCAGCAGCTCGCTCGAGCGGGAGGGGCGGTACTTC.

This clone was seen only once. This chain uses TRBV7-6 with TRBJ2-3; TRBD2 is a possible D gene (6 bases). This CDR3 has 15 amino acids. From germline, CDR1 is SGHVS and CDR2 FNYEAQ. V was clipped by 0 bases and J by 1 base, with 8 bases between them. The CDR3 bases are TGTGCCAGCAGCTTAGCTAGCGGAGGCACAGATACGCAGTATTTT. It specifies CASSLASGGTDTQYF. Supplemented by reference TRBV7-6 and TRBJ2-3, the full variable domain reads GAGVSQSPRYKVTKRGQDVALRCDPISGHVSLYWYRQALGQGPEFLTYFNYEAQQDKSGLPNDRFSAERPEGSISTLTIQRTEQRDSAMYRCASSLASGGTDTQYFGPGTRLTVL.

The chain joins TRBV2 to TRBJ2-1; 7 bases are shared with TRBD2. The CDR3 sequence is 13 residues long. J was trimmed by 8 bases and V by 7 bases; bases with no gene match: 8. Per the germline V gene, CDR1 is SNHLY and CDR2 is FYNNEI. The CDR3 reads CASKEGGVDEQFF. The CDR3 region has the DNA TGTGCCAGCAAAGAGGGAGGGGTCGATGAGCAGTTCTTC.

The chain carries TRBV18 and TRBJ1-1; the D is unclear. Germline CDR1 and CDR2: KGHSH and LQKENI. Trimming left V 2 bases short and J 0 bases short, with 7 bases between. This CDR3 region has 14 residues. CDR3: CASSPGLMNTEAFF. CDR3 in DNA: TGTGCCAGCTCACCAGGACTAATGAACACTGAAGCTTTCTTT.

The chain recombines TRBV6-4 with TRBJ1-1; 9 bases are shared with TRBD1. Unmatched junction bases numbered 9, after V lost 5 bases and J lost 5 bases. The CDR3 contains 15 residues. In germline, CDR1 is MRHNA, CDR2 SNTAGT. As DNA, the CDR3 is TGTGCCAGCAGTAATGGGGGGACAGGGCGTACTGAAGCTTTCTTT. Translation gives CASSNGGTGRTEAFF.

This chain links TRBV7-3 with TRBJ2-3; 15 bases agree with TRBD2. V lost 2 bases, J lost 2 bases, and 8 bases stayed unmatched. Looked up from germline, CDR1 is SGHTA and CDR2 is FQGTGA. The CDR3 has 19 residues. CDR3 amino acids: CASSLETGLAGGPTDTQYF. The CDR3 DNA sequence: TGTGCCAGCAGCTTAGAGACAGGACTAGCGGGAGGGCCCACAGATACGCAGTATTTT.